This is a list of T cell receptor beta chains from one sample in a study of shared clonotypes between healthy human individuals. This table comes from immunoSEQ multiplex PCR, and its TCRdb copy is limited to in-frame clones, with some not included. In the table there are about 580,000 clones, roughly 98% of which are singletons. The sequenced sample was naive CD8+ T cells sorted from blood. Receptors were obtained from a man aged 30 to 39 in good health. Each CDR3 is given with its conserved first and last residue. D genes are given only for firm matches. Clone sizes are given selectively: once, few, many, or a class where the clone is expanded.

DNA | CDR3 | V | size | J | length | D
TGTGCTAGTGGTTTGGCCTTAGGGGATGAAGGGGTCATGAACACTGAAGCTTTCTTT | CASGLALGDEGVMNTEAFF | TRBV12-5 | once | TRBJ1-1 | 19 | NA
TGTGCCAGCCTGAATGGGGCTCGGGGCTACACCTTC | CASLNGARGYTF | TRBV9 | NA | TRBJ1-2 | 12 | NA
TGTGCCTGCATGTCTAGCGGGAGTAATGAGCAGTTCTTC | CACMSSGSNEQFF | TRBV30 | once | TRBJ2-1 | 13 | TRBD2
TGTGCCAGCAGCTTTCACCTGGAGGTCTGGGACGAGCAGTACTTC | CASSFHLEVWDEQYF | TRBV5-6 | NA | TRBJ2-7 | 15 | NA
TGTGCCAGCAGGCCCGGGACAGGGGGTTGGAACGAGCAGTACTTC | CASRPGTGGWNEQYF | TRBV6-5 | NA | TRBJ2-7 | 15 | TRBD1
TGTGCCAGCAGCCAAACGGGGAGGGAGGTCCAAGAGACCCAGTACTTC | CASSQTGREVQETQYF | TRBV9 | NA | TRBJ2-5 | 16 | TRBD2
TGTGCCAGCAGCTCCTCCCTACTCTACGAGCAGTACTTC | CASSSSLLYEQYF | TRBV27 | NA | TRBJ2-7 | 13 | NA
TGTGCCAGCAGCTTATGGAGTCTAGCCGACACCGGGGAGCTGTTTTTT | CASSLWSLADTGELFF | TRBV7-9 | NA | TRBJ2-2 | 16 | NA
TGTGCCAGCAGCGCTACTGGGGCGAACACCGGGGAGCTGTTTTTT | CASSATGANTGELFF | TRBV13 | NA | TRBJ2-2 | 15 | NA
TGCAGCGTCTACACCGATTGGGCTAGCACAGATACGCAGTATTTT | CSVYTDWASTDTQYF | TRBV29-1 | NA | TRBJ2-3 | 15 | NA
TGCAGCGTTGAGGCTAGCGGGTTCTCCTACAATGAGCAGTTCTTC | CSVEASGFSYNEQFF | TRBV29-1 | NA | TRBJ2-1 | 15 | TRBD2
TGTGCCAGCAGCGTCACGGGAGACCCCCCAGATACGCAGTATTTT | CASSVTGDPPDTQYF | TRBV9 | NA | TRBJ2-3 | 15 | NA
TGTGCCAGCAGTCAAGGACAGGGATCCTACGAGCAGTACTTC | CASSQGQGSYEQYF | TRBV27 | once | TRBJ2-7 | 14 | TRBD1
TGTGCCAGCAGTACAGGGGGCCACTATGGCTACACCTTC | CASSTGGHYGYTF | TRBV27 | NA | TRBJ1-2 | 13 | TRBD1
TGTGCCTGGAGTGTACAAGGACAGGGCCACATGAACACTGAAGCTTTCTTT | CAWSVQGQGHMNTEAFF | TRBV30 | NA | TRBJ1-1 | 17 | TRBD1
TGTGCCAGCAGTTCCGGGGGGAACACCGGGGAGCTGTTTTTT | CASSSGGNTGELFF | TRBV7-3 | NA | TRBJ2-2 | 14 | NA
TGTGCCAGCGGTGGATCTGCCGGACGGAACTCCTACGAGCAGTACTTC | CASGGSAGRNSYEQYF | TRBV7-9 | NA | TRBJ2-7 | 16 | NA
TGCAGCGTTGAAGGAGGGGACCCTCGGCAGTTCTTC | CSVEGGDPRQFF | TRBV29-1 | NA | TRBJ2-1 | 12 | NA
TGTGCCATCAGTGGGGAGGTGCCTAACTATGGCTACACCTTC | CAISGEVPNYGYTF | TRBV10-3 | NA | TRBJ1-2 | 14 | NA
TGTGCCAGCAGAAGACAAGGAAATTACAATGAGCAGTTCTTC | CASRRQGNYNEQFF | TRBV6-5 | NA | TRBJ2-1 | 14 | NA
TGTGCCAGCAGTCCTATAACCGGGACTAGTCGCGTCTACGAGCAGTACTTC | CASSPITGTSRVYEQYF | TRBV7-2 | NA | TRBJ2-7 | 17 | TRBD2
TGTGCCTGGTCAGACGGGAACTACTACGAGCAGTACTTC | CAWSDGNYYEQYF | TRBV30 | NA | TRBJ2-7 | 13 | NA
TGTGCCAGCAGTTTGAAGTTGGGGGAGGGCGAGGATAGACTCTACGAGCAGTACTTC | CASSLKLGEGEDRLYEQYF | TRBV28 | NA | TRBJ2-7 | 19 | TRBD2
TGCGCCAGCAGCCGGACCCTGTTGACAGGGGGAGAGACCCAGTACTTC | CASSRTLLTGGETQYF | TRBV5-1 | once | TRBJ2-5 | 16 | TRBD1
TGCGCCAGCAGCGGAGGGGGCCGTGAGCAGTTCTTC | CASSGGGREQFF | TRBV5-1 | NA | TRBJ2-1 | 12 | NA
TGTGCCAGCAAGGTAGCCCAGGAGAATCAGCCCCAGCATTTT | CASKVAQENQPQHF | TRBV14 | NA | TRBJ1-5 | 14 | NA
TGTGCCAGCAGTAAAACGCCGGGACTAGCGGGAGTGGCCAATGAGCAGTTCTTC | CASSKTPGLAGVANEQFF | TRBV27 | NA | TRBJ2-1 | 18 | TRBD2
TGTGCCTGGAGTGGGACTTCTTTTTCCTACGAGCAGTACTTC | CAWSGTSFSYEQYF | TRBV30 | NA | TRBJ2-7 | 14 | NA
TGCAGCGTTGACGTCAGCCAAGAGACCCAGTACTTC | CSVDVSQETQYF | TRBV29-1 | NA | TRBJ2-5 | 12 | NA
TGTGCCAGCAGCCTCATTACAGGGAGTCGAGAGACCCAGTACTTC | CASSLITGSRETQYF | TRBV7-8 | NA | TRBJ2-5 | 15 | NA
TGCGCCAGCAGGAATACAGGGGGCGGGCAAAAACTGTTTTTT | CASRNTGGGQKLFF | TRBV4-1 | NA | TRBJ1-4 | 14 | TRBD1
TGTGCCAGCAGCCCGGATGACAGCTACGAGCAGTACTTC | CASSPDDSYEQYF | TRBV7-3 | NA | TRBJ2-7 | 13 | NA
TGCAGCGTGACGGGACAGTCCTACGAGCAGTACTTC | CSVTGQSYEQYF | TRBV29-1 | NA | TRBJ2-7 | 12 | TRBD1
TGCGCCAGCAGCCAAGATGAAGGCAGCTCCTACGAGCAGTACTTC | CASSQDEGSSYEQYF | TRBV4-3 | NA | TRBJ2-7 | 15 | NA
TGTGCCAGCAGCCCCCACTCCGGAAACACCATATATTTT | CASSPHSGNTIYF | TRBV14 | once | TRBJ1-3 | 13 | NA
TGTGCCAGCAGTCCAGAAACAATTGGACAGGGCATTACTACCGGGGAGCTGTTTTTT | CASSPETIGQGITTGELFF | TRBV27 | NA | TRBJ2-2 | 19 | TRBD1
TGTGCCTGGAAAGGTTTAGCGGGAGGATTAAATGAGCAGTTCTTC | CAWKGLAGGLNEQFF | TRBV30 | NA | TRBJ2-1 | 15 | TRBD2
TGTGCCAGCAGGGGTTACTATGGCTACACCTTC | CASRGYYGYTF | TRBV25-1 | NA | TRBJ1-2 | 11 | NA
TGTGCCAGCAGCCCGACAGGGCTGACTTGGGAGCAGTACTTC | CASSPTGLTWEQYF | TRBV7-6 | NA | TRBJ2-7 | 14 | TRBD1
TGTGCCAGCAGCGTAGCCGCGGGGACATCTTCCTACGAGCAGTACTTC | CASSVAAGTSSYEQYF | TRBV9 | NA | TRBJ2-7 | 16 | NA
TGTGCCAGCAGCCCCGGGAGGTCTAGCGGGAGCGGGAACACCGGGGAGCTGTTTTTT | CASSPGRSSGSGNTGELFF | TRBV4-2 | NA | TRBJ2-2 | 19 | TRBD2
TGCGCCAGCAGTGACCGGCGGGAGCTCACAGATACGCAGTATTTT | CASSDRRELTDTQYF | TRBV10-1 | NA | TRBJ2-3 | 15 | TRBD2
TGTGCCAGCAGCCCCGGCGGGCGGGGAGAGGAGACCCAGTACTTC | CASSPGGRGEETQYF | TRBV11-2 | NA | TRBJ2-5 | 15 | NA
TGCAGCGTTCCGGGGGAAGAGACCCAGTACTTC | CSVPGEETQYF | TRBV29-1 | NA | TRBJ2-5 | 11 | NA
TGCGCCAGCAGCCTAACAGCCTTCCGTGAGCAGTTCTTC | CASSLTAFREQFF | TRBV5-1 | NA | TRBJ2-1 | 13 | NA
TGTGCCAGCAGCCCGGACAGGGGACAAGGGGAGCAGTACTTC | CASSPDRGQGEQYF | TRBV6-1 | NA | TRBJ2-7 | 14 | TRBD1
TGTGCCAGCAGGGGGACAGACACTGAAGCTTTCTTT | CASRGTDTEAFF | TRBV7-9 | NA | TRBJ1-1 | 12 | TRBD1
TGTGCCAGCAGCTTTATCCCGACGGGACAGGGGGACTATGGCTACACCTTC | CASSFIPTGQGDYGYTF | TRBV5-5 | NA | TRBJ1-2 | 17 | TRBD1
TGCGCCAGCAGCCCCCCAGGAGAAAATGAGCAGTTCTTC | CASSPPGENEQFF | TRBV5-1 | NA | TRBJ2-1 | 13 | NA
TGTGCCTGGAGTGAATTGGGCCACACAGATACGCAGTATTTT | CAWSELGHTDTQYF | TRBV30 | NA | TRBJ2-3 | 14 | NA
TGTGCCACCAGCATCCGCGGTAATGAGCAGTTCTTC | CATSIRGNEQFF | TRBV15 | NA | TRBJ2-1 | 12 | NA
TGTGCCAGCAGCTTAGAGGGTTTCAGGAACGAGCAGTACTTC | CASSLEGFRNEQYF | TRBV7-9 | NA | TRBJ2-7 | 14 | NA
TGTGCCAGCAGTCCACCGACAGGGGAGGACTACGAGCAGTACTTC | CASSPPTGEDYEQYF | TRBV6-1 | once | TRBJ2-7 | 15 | TRBD1